Following are 28 T cell receptor beta chains from one sample sequenced in a study of molecular identifiers for immune sequencing clone quantification. TCRdb re-called the PCR reads with MiXCR, one entry per CDR3 protein. This sample carries approximately 550,000 distinct CDR3 sequences, 20% to 25% of them seen once, and the ten largest clones take 0.65% to 0.95%. The sample consisted of naive CD8+ T cells from blood, with Jurkat cell RNA spiked in. Subset described: FACS-sorted CD8+CD4-CCR7+CD45RA+ naive T cells. All receptors derive from a human donor in good health. Some libraries in this study had Jurkat cell RNA spiked in.

This clonotype was recorded many times. The V gene is TRBV5-1, the J gene TRBJ2-5; TRBD1 matches 7 bases. V shed 0 bases and J 5 bases; nucleotides not matched to a gene: 10. Germline assignment: CDR1 SGHRS and CDR2 YFSETQ. The CDR3 loop spans 16 amino acids. The CDR3 region has the DNA TGCGCCAGCAGCTTGGAGCCAGGGGGTCCGGGGGAGACCCAGTACTTC. Translation gives CASSLEPGGPGETQYF.

To note about this clonotype: A much larger clone differs from this one at a single base, so this may be a read error. The chain is built from TRBV28 and TRBJ1-6; no firm D call. CDR1 and CDR2 from the germline V gene are MDHEN and SYDVKM. Trimming left V 5 bases short and J 7 bases short, with 12 bases between. The CDR3 loop spans 14 amino acids. CDR3 in DNA: TGTGCCAGCAGTATACAACGAGTGAATTCACCCCTCCACTTT. This gives the protein CASSIQRVNSPLHF.

This clonotype was seen only a few times. J is TRBJ2-5 and V is TRBV27; unclear D gene. In germline, CDR1 is MNHEY, CDR2 SMNVEV (reference sequence). The length of the CDR3 is 15 residues. V was cut by 7 bases and J by 0 bases, with 15 bases left in between. Here the CDR3 DNA reads TGTGCCAGCACCCTTGGAGTCTCGTACCAAGAGACCCAGTACTTC. It specifies CASTLGVSYQETQYF.

In its sample, this clonotype was seen a few times. The chain links TRBV7-8 to TRBJ2-2, with 7 bases that match TRBD2. The CDR3 totals 16 residues. V lost 5 bases and J lost 2; bases outside the gene matches: 8. CDR1 and CDR2 (germline): SGHVS, FQNEAQ. This CDR3 reads CASSRLLARNTGELFF. For the CDR3, the DNA is TGTGCCAGCAGCCGCTTACTAGCGAGAAACACCGGGGAGCTGTTTTTT.

The rearrangement joins TRBV6-2 or TRBV6-3 to TRBJ2-7; possible D gene TRBD2, 5 bases. The V gene's germline CDR1 is MNHEY and CDR2 SVGEGT. V shed 3 bases and J shed 3 bases, with 12 bases lying between them. The CDR3 extends over 14 amino acids. CDR3 sequence reads: CASSYSETFYEQYF. The CDR3 DNA reads as TGTGCCAGCAGTTATAGCGAGACTTTCTACGAGCAGTACTTC.

The sample holds a few counts of this clonotype. The genes are TRBV16 and TRBJ2-5; D is possibly TRBD2 (5 bases). V was trimmed by 1 base and J by 3 bases, leaving 6 bases between them. This CDR3 region has 13 residues. Germline CDR1 KGHSY, CDR2 FQNENV. The CDR3 DNA reads TGTGCCAGCAGCCAATACGGGGAAGAGACCCAGTACTTC. Residues: CASSQYGEETQYF.

This clonotype has at least ten counts. This chain uses TRBV2 with TRBJ2-6, with D perhaps TRBD1 (6 bases). Germline CDR1 is SNHLY and CDR2 is FYNNEI. Between the trimmed V and J ends, which lost 6 bases and 0 bases, there was a span of 15 bases. The CDR3 extends over 17 amino acids. CDR3 DNA: TGTGCCAGCAGCACCGGCAGGGGACCCTCTGGGGCCAACGTCCTGACTTTC. The encoded protein is CASSTGRGPSGANVLTF.

The chain couples TRBV7-9 to TRBJ1-6, with D tentatively TRBD1 (5 bases). V gave up 7 bases and J gave up 4 bases, with 14 bases separating them. The CDR3 totals 15 residues. Germline V lookup: CDR1 SEHNR, CDR2 FQNEAQ (reference sequence). The CDR3 spells CASKVDSYYNSPLHF. In nucleotides, the CDR3 is TGTGCCAGCAAAGTCGACAGCTATTATAATTCACCCCTCCACTTT.

The gene calls are TRBV12-3 or TRBV12-4 and TRBJ2-2; unclear D gene. The CDR3 is made up of 12 amino acids. Trimming removed 5 bases at V and 7 bases at J, with 8 bases between. CDR3 in amino acids: CASSEWDGELFF. The CDR3 DNA sequence: TGTGCCAGCAGTGAATGGGACGGGGAGCTGTTTTTT.

At least ten counts were recorded for this clonotype. J is TRBJ2-2 and V is TRBV12-3 or TRBV12-4; D is unresolved. The CDR3 has 15 amino acids. Trimming stripped 4 bases from V and 1 base from J, with 10 bases between. In nucleotides, the CDR3 is TGTGCCAGCAGTTCCCTTGACGGGAACACCGGGGAGCTGTTTTTT. Protein: CASSSLDGNTGELFF.

This clonotype was detected a few times. The chain couples TRBV6-2 or TRBV6-3 to TRBJ2-3; 7 bases fit TRBD2. With V trimmed by 5 bases and J by 1 base, 6 bases remained unmatched. CDR1 and CDR2 (germline): MNHEY, SVGEGT. The CDR3 has 15 residues. The CDR3 sequence is CASSKTSDGTDTQYF. The CDR3 bases are TGTGCCAGCAGTAAAACTAGCGATGGCACAGATACGCAGTATTTT.

The V call is TRBV28, the J call TRBJ2-3, with 11 nucleotides matching TRBD2. The CDR3 has 17 amino acids. The ends lost 4 bases at V and 3 bases at J; junction bases unmatched: 9. Germline-derived CDR1 and CDR2 are MDHEN and SYDVKM. Here the CDR3 reads CASSSVPGLADTDTQYF. The CDR3 nucleotides read TGTGCCAGCAGTTCCGTTCCGGGACTAGCGGATACAGATACGCAGTATTTT.

This clonotype has just a few counts. The chain recombines TRBV7-9 with TRBJ2-7; 7 bases agree with TRBD2. CDR1 is SEHNR, CDR2 FQNEAQ, per germline (reference sequence). The CDR3 has 14 amino acids. The ends lost 1 base at V and 6 bases at J; junction bases unmatched: 6. DNA of the CDR3: TGTGCCAGCAGCTTAGAGGGCGGGAGAGGCGAGCAGTACTTC. The encoded protein is CASSLEGGRGEQYF. Together with reference TRBV7-9 and TRBJ2-7, the CDR3 gives the full variable domain: DTGVSQNPRHKITKRGQNVTFRCDPISEHNRLYWYRQTLGQGPEFLTYFQNEAQLEKSRLLSDRFSAERPKGSFSTLEIQRTEQGDSAMYLCASSLEGGRGEQYFGPGTRLTVT.

The sample holds many counts of this clonotype. The rearrangement links TRBV5-4 to TRBJ2-7; TRBD2 matches 7 bases. The CDR3 length is 14 residues. Germline lookup yields CDR1 SGHNT and CDR2 YYREEE (reference sequence). The V segment lost 2 bases and the J segment 3 bases; nucleotides outside the gene matches: 5. In DNA, the CDR3 is TGTGCCAGCAGCTTTTCGGGAGGAGGCTACGAGCAGTACTTC. Translated, it gives CASSFSGGGYEQYF. The full variable domain, in which reference TRBV5-4 and TRBJ2-7 provide the parts outside the CDR3, is ETGVTQSPTHLIKTRGQQVTLRCSSQSGHNTVSWYQQALGQGPQFIFQYYREEENGRGNFPPRFSGLQFPNYSSELNVNALELDDSALYLCASSFSGGGYEQYFGPGTRLTVT.

This chain connects TRBV28 to TRBJ2-7; 10 bases are a match to TRBD1. Germline loops: CDR1 MDHEN, CDR2 SYDVKM. The junction had 3 bases not matched to a gene; V was cut back by 1 base and J by 3 bases. The CDR3 consists of 15 residues. In DNA, the CDR3 is TGTGCCAGCAGTTTATATGGACAGGGGGTCTACGAGCAGTACTTC. Amino acid sequence: CASSLYGQGVYEQYF.

The sample holds many counts of this clonotype. V and J are TRBV9 and TRBJ1-1; D gene ambiguous. With 4 bases removed from V and 1 base from J, the gap between germline ends came to 11 bases. The CDR3 sequence is 14 residues long. The germline V gene has CDR1 SGDLS and CDR2 YYNGEE. CDR3 nucleotide sequence: TGTGCCAGCAGCAGTGGAAGAGGGAACACTGAAGCTTTCTTT. Its protein is CASSSGRGNTEAFF.

Ten or more counts support this clonotype. The chain carries TRBV12-3 or TRBV12-4 and TRBJ1-6; the D gene is possibly TRBD1 (5 bases). The CDR3 extends over 15 amino acids. Trimming shortened V by 6 bases and J by 10 bases, and 19 bases separated the two germline ends. This CDR3 reads CASSLGDGPLSPLHF. CDR3 nucleotides: TGTGCCAGCAGCCTCGGGGACGGGCCGTTATCACCCCTCCACTTT.

This clonotype has a handful of counts. The gene calls are TRBV7-2 and TRBJ2-1; a weak D match, TRBD1 (5 bases). There are 13 residues in the CDR3. From germline, CDR1 is SGHTA and CDR2 FQGNSA. Trimming took 8 bases from V and 5 from J, leaving 13 bases between them. The CDR3: CASGLDSHNEQFF. The DNA for the CDR3 is TGTGCCAGCGGTTTAGACAGCCACAATGAGCAGTTCTTC.

As to this clonotype: This may arise from a read error, as a much more abundant clone is one base away. The V gene is TRBV20-1, the J gene TRBJ1-6, with 7 bases that match TRBD1. The germline V gene encodes CDR1 DFQATT and CDR2 SNEGSKA (reference sequence). CDR3 length: 15 residues. CDR3 nucleotide sequence: TGCAGTGCTACCGACAGGGATTCTTATAATTCACCCCACCACTTT. Its protein is CSATDRDSYNSPHHF.

This clonotype was observed many times. The rearrangement joins TRBV6-5 to TRBJ2-6, with TRBD1 identical over 7 bases. V lost 5 bases and J lost 0; bases outside the gene matches: 7. CDR1 MNHEY and CDR2 SVGAGI come from the germline V gene. CDR3 length: 17 residues. The CDR3 DNA sequence: TGTGCCAGCAGTATGCCTGGGACAGACTCTGGGGCCAACGTCCTGACTTTC. This gives the protein CASSMPGTDSGANVLTF.

Concerning this clonotype: Just one base apart from a much larger clone, this may be a read error. The chain links TRBV16 to TRBJ2-7; D possibly corresponds to TRBD2 (6 bases). The CDR3 is 13 amino acids. Germline V gives CDR1 KGHSY, CDR2 FQNENV. CDR3 DNA: TGTGTCAGCAGCCAAGCCCACGGGGGACTCCGGTACTTC. Residues: CVSSQAHGGLRYF.

To note about this clonotype: A clone one base away is much larger, so this may be a read error. The chain combines TRBV4-1 with TRBJ1-3; D is undetermined. V was shortened by 0 bases and J by 8 bases, with 8 bases between the two germline ends. The CDR3 has 13 amino acids. Germline-derived CDR1 and CDR2 are MGHRA and YSYEKL. CDR3 in amino acids: CASSQDIGDTIYF. The CDR3, as DNA: TGCGCCAGCAGCCAAGATATTGGCGACACCATATATTTT.

Regarding this clonotype: A single base separates this from a much larger clone, so it may be a read error. V and J are TRBV7-9 and TRBJ1-1, with D uncertain. Germline values: CDR1 SEHNR, CDR2 FQNEAQ (reference sequence). CDR3 length equals 15 residues. Between the trimmed V and J ends, which lost 0 bases and 3 bases, there was a span of 11 bases. Here the CDR3 reads CASSLAVVADTEAFF. CDR3 DNA: TGTGCCAGCAGCTTAGCGGTTGTGGCGGACACTGAAGCTTTCTTT.

In the case of this clonotype: It may be a read error: a sequence one base away is much more abundant. Here the CDR3 omits its conserved ending phenylalanine or tryptophan, so a read error is the likely source. This chain links TRBV27 with TRBJ1-1, with D maybe TRBD1 (5 bases). CDR1 is MNHEY, CDR2 SMNVEV, per germline (reference sequence). The ends were cut back, 2 bases at V and 4 bases at J, with 11 bases in the middle. The CDR3 loop spans 14 amino acids. CDR3 nucleotides: TGTGCCAGCAGTTTAGGGGGGAGAGCCACTGAAGCTTTCTCT. Protein: CASSLGGRATEAFS.

This clonotype was picked up a small number of times. The chain links TRBV12-3 or TRBV12-4 to TRBJ2-6; D is perhaps TRBD2 (6 bases). Trimming pared 6 bases from V and 1 base from J, leaving 10 bases between. The CDR3 consists of 15 residues. This CDR3 reads CASRDGLSGANVLTF. The DNA for the CDR3 is TGTGCCAGCAGGGACGGACTATCTGGGGCCAACGTCCTGACTTTC.

This clonotype was detected ten times or more. The gene calls are TRBV4-3 and TRBJ2-7; 10 bases line up with TRBD1. J lost 4 bases, V lost 1 base, and 10 bases had no gene match. Germline V gene sequence: CDR1 LGHNA, CDR2 YSLEER. The CDR3 extends over 17 amino acids. The CDR3 region has the DNA TGCGCCAGCAGCCAAGCTTCCTGGACAGGGGGAGAGTACGAGCAGTACTTC. Translation gives CASSQASWTGGEYEQYF.

This chain uses TRBV7-9 with TRBJ2-3, with 8 bases fitting TRBD1. Trimming removed 5 bases from V and 0 bases from J; junction bases left unmatched: 22. CDR3 length: 21 amino acids. Germline V gene sequence: CDR1 SEHNR, CDR2 FQNEAQ (reference sequence). In nucleotides, the CDR3 is TGTGCCAGCAGCCGACAACCGGGACAGGAGAGAGTCTGGGGGAGCACAGATACGCAGTATTTT. Its protein product is CASSRQPGQERVWGSTDTQYF.

This clonotype was counted at least ten times. The chain links TRBV4-2 to TRBJ2-2; D ambiguous. In germline, CDR1 is LGHNA, CDR2 YNFKEQ. This CDR3 comprises 12 residues. Between the trimmed V and J ends, which lost 4 bases and 6 bases, there was a span of 6 bases. CDR3 bases: TGTGCCAGCAGCCGTGATGCCGGGGAGCTGTTTTTT. Its protein product is CASSRDAGELFF.